The rows below give T cell receptor beta chains drawn from one sample of a study of Ad26.COV2.S vaccination and SARS-CoV-2 variants. The table came from immunoSEQ multiplex PCR; TCRdb's copy has only in-frame clones and leaves some out. Among some 500,000 clones, 75% to 90% were seen once, and the ten largest hold approximately 2.5%. The sequences come from peripheral blood, collected in a trial of Ad26.COV2.S vaccine versus placebo. The receptors shown here come from a person aged 18 to 65 who received the Ad26.COV2.S COVID-19 vaccine or a placebo. CDR3s include the opening cysteine and the closing phenylalanine or tryptophan. D genes are given only for firm matches. Rows may omit the clone size; those that give it use once, few, many or a size class.

NA | TRBJ2-3 | TRBV12-3/TRBV12-4 | NA | CASMRDTQYF | TGTGCCAGTATGCGGGATACGCAGTATTTT
NA | TRBJ2-3 | TRBV24-1 | NA | CATSDPRSGSADTQYF | TGTGCCACCAGTGACCCCCGTAGTGGGAGTGCAGATACGCAGTATTTT
NA | TRBJ2-5 | TRBV19 | once | CASSPGAVRETQYF | TGTGCCAGTAGCCCAGGGGCGGTGCGAGAGACCCAGTACTTC
TRBD2 | TRBJ2-3 | TRBV2 | NA | CASSEWDYKQYF | TGTGCCAGCAGTGAATGGGACTACAAGCAGTATTTT
NA | TRBJ2-1 | TRBV18 | NA | CASSPQGGEYNEQFF | TGTGCCAGCTCACCTCAAGGCGGGGAGTACAATGAGCAGTTCTTC
TRBD1 | TRBJ1-1 | TRBV11-3 | NA | CASSSRTGSSTEAFF | TGTGCCAGCAGCTCACGGACAGGTAGTAGCACTGAAGCTTTCTTT
NA | TRBJ2-5 | TRBV6-2/TRBV6-3 | NA | CASSRDRQETQYF | TGTGCCAGCAGCCGCGACAGACAAGAGACCCAGTACTTC
NA | TRBJ1-4 | TRBV5-1 | NA | CASSLTADNEKLFF | TGCGCCAGCAGCTTGACAGCAGATAATGAAAAACTGTTTTTT
NA | TRBJ1-3 | TRBV9 | few | CASSVDRGNTIYF | TGTGCCAGCAGCGTCGACAGGGGAAACACCATATATTTT
NA | TRBJ1-3 | TRBV2 | NA | CASRGSVSGNTIYF | TGTGCCAGCAGAGGGTCAGTCTCTGGAAACACCATATATTTT
NA | TRBJ2-3 | TRBV12-3/TRBV12-4 | NA | CASSLATAGTQYF | TGTGCCAGCAGTTTAGCGACAGCGGGTACGCAGTATTTT
TRBD1 | TRBJ2-7 | TRBV2 | few | CASNGQGSYEQYF | TGTGCCAGCAACGGACAGGGCTCCTACGAGCAGTACTTC
TRBD1 | TRBJ1-1 | TRBV6-6 | NA | CASSNLDRADLSEAFF | TGTGCCAGCAGTAACCTGGACAGGGCCGACTTGTCTGAAGCTTTCTTT
NA | TRBJ1-3 | TRBV18 | NA | CASSPARDSGNTIYF | TGTGCCAGCTCACCGGCAAGGGACTCTGGAAACACCATATATTTT
TRBD1 | TRBJ1-4 | TRBV4-1 | NA | CASSQPGGEEKLFF | TGCGCCAGCAGCCAACCAGGGGGTGAGGAAAAACTGTTTTTT
TRBD1 | TRBJ1-2 | TRBV7-2 | once | CASSLETGEGGYTF | TGTGCCAGCAGCTTAGAGACAGGGGAGGGGGGCTACACCTTC
TRBD2 | TRBJ2-1 | TRBV18 | NA | CASSPRTSGSFGGAYNEQFF | TGTGCCAGCTCACCGCGGACTAGCGGGAGTTTCGGGGGGGCCTACAATGAGCAGTTCTTC
NA | TRBJ1-4 | TRBV5-4 | NA | CASSLARGKLFF | TGTGCCAGCAGCTTGGCCAGGGGAAAACTGTTTTTT
NA | TRBJ2-2 | TRBV7-9 | NA | CASSFRGFVSGELFF | TGTGCCAGCAGCTTTAGGGGTTTCGTGTCCGGGGAGCTGTTTTTT
NA | TRBJ2-3 | TRBV5-4 | once | CASSLRYGEGTDTQYF | TGTGCCAGCAGCTTGAGGTACGGGGAAGGCACAGATACGCAGTATTTT
NA | TRBJ1-5 | TRBV7-9 | NA | CASSSGARQPQHF | TGTGCCAGCAGCTCGGGGGCTCGACAGCCCCAGCATTTT
NA | TRBJ1-5 | TRBV6-2/TRBV6-3 | NA | CASSYSYGGVRNQPQHF | TGTGCCAGCAGTTACTCGTACGGGGGGGTCAGGAATCAGCCCCAGCATTTT
TRBD2 | TRBJ2-1 | TRBV7-6 | NA | CASSLAIGGGPNEQFF | TGTGCCAGCAGCTTAGCGATTGGGGGAGGGCCCAATGAGCAGTTCTTC
TRBD1 | TRBJ2-3 | TRBV4-3 | NA | CASSQRTGASTDTQYF | TGCGCCAGCAGCCAACGGACAGGGGCGAGCACAGATACGCAGTATTTT
NA | TRBJ1-5 | TRBV30 | NA | CAWSAIVGLPQHF | TGTGCCTGGAGTGCGATTGTTGGTTTGCCCCAGCATTTT
NA | TRBJ2-3 | TRBV5-6 | few | CASSTQGTQYF | TGTGCCAGCAGCACCCAAGGCACGCAGTATTTT
NA | TRBJ2-2 | TRBV27 | NA | CASSSRENTGELFF | TGTGCCAGCAGTTCCCGAGAGAACACCGGGGAGCTGTTTTTT
NA | TRBJ2-5 | TRBV9 | few | CASSVPDQETQYF | TGTGCCAGCAGCGTACCAGACCAAGAGACCCAGTACTTC
NA | TRBJ1-2 | TRBV6-5 | once | CASSLTFSYGYTF | TGTGCCAGCAGCCTGACCTTTTCCTATGGCTACACCTTC
NA | TRBJ1-5 | TRBV19 | NA | CASWDFVSNQPQHF | TGTGCCAGCTGGGACTTTGTTTCCAATCAGCCCCAGCATTTT
NA | TRBJ1-5 | TRBV18 | NA | CASSPGAGNQPQHF | TGTGCCAGCTCCCCCGGGGCCGGCAATCAGCCCCAGCATTTT
NA | TRBJ2-1 | TRBV28 | NA | CASSLFGGLSSYNEQFF | TGTGCCAGCAGTTTATTCGGCGGGCTCAGCTCCTACAATGAGCAGTTCTTC
TRBD1 | TRBJ1-5 | TRBV10-3 | NA | CAISGQGGNQPQHF | TGTGCCATCAGTGGACAGGGAGGGAATCAGCCCCAGCATTTT
NA | TRBJ2-1 | TRBV28 | NA | CASSLYVGQTNEQFF | TGTGCCAGCAGTCTGTACGTTGGGCAGACGAATGAGCAGTTCTTC
NA | TRBJ1-2 | TRBV9 | NA | CASSVRAQGRGYTF | TGTGCCAGCAGCGTACGGGCTCAGGGTCGTGGCTACACCTTC
NA | TRBJ1-1 | TRBV27 | NA | CASSLQPLMNTEAFF | TGTGCCAGCAGTCTACAGCCCTTAATGAACACTGAAGCTTTCTTT
NA | TRBJ1-5 | TRBV30 | NA | CAWSVRQYNQPQHF | TGTGCCTGGAGTGTAAGGCAGTATAATCAGCCCCAGCATTTT
TRBD1 | TRBJ1-2 | TRBV9 | NA | CASSIQGSNYGYTF | TGTGCCAGCAGCATACAGGGGTCAAACTATGGCTACACCTTC
NA | TRBJ1-6 | TRBV7-3 | NA | CASSLNHPNSPLHF | TGTGCCAGCAGCTTAAACCACCCTAATTCACCCCTCCACTTT
TRBD1 | TRBJ1-4 | TRBV5-1 | NA | CASSQGTGNEKLFF | TGCGCCAGCAGCCAAGGGACAGGCAATGAAAAACTGTTTTTT
TRBD1 | TRBJ1-4 | TRBV7-2 | NA | CASSPDWTGGEKLFF | TGTGCCAGCAGCCCAGATTGGACAGGAGGTGAAAAACTGTTTTTT
NA | TRBJ1-2 | TRBV27 | once | CASSLCRVCGYTF | TGTGCCAGCAGTTTGTGTAGGGTATGTGGCTACACCTTC
NA | TRBJ2-7 | TRBV5-6 | NA | CASSLEQGTYEQYF | TGTGCCAGCAGCTTGGAACAGGGAACCTACGAGCAGTACTTC
TRBD2 | TRBJ2-5 | TRBV13 | NA | CASSFSGRAGETQYF | TGTGCCAGCAGCTTTAGCGGGAGGGCCGGAGAGACCCAGTACTTC
NA | TRBJ1-1 | TRBV7-8 | few | CASSLVGNTEAFF | TGTGCCAGCAGCTTAGTGGGGAACACTGAAGCTTTCTTT
NA | TRBJ2-3 | TRBV24-1 | NA | CLDRPTDTQYF | TGTCTAGACCGACCTACTGATACGCAGTATTTT
NA | TRBJ2-2 | TRBV11-3 | NA | CASSPTGPGELFF | TGTGCCAGCAGCCCAACTGGTCCCGGGGAGCTGTTTTTT
NA | TRBJ1-2 | TRBV18 | NA | CASSPAGNNYGYTF | TGTGCCAGCTCACCAGCGGGAAACAATTATGGCTACACCTTC
NA | TRBJ1-6 | TRBV9 | NA | CASSVGLGLESPLHF | TGTGCCAGCAGCGTAGGTCTGGGGCTTGAATCACCCCTCCACTTT